Each of the 32 T cell receptor beta chains below was sequenced from the same sample in a study of shared clonotypes between healthy human individuals. Naive CD8 cells lacked CD45RO and underwent positive selection for CCR7, leaving out terminally differentiated effector memory CD45RA+ cells. Sequencing was performed with immunoSEQ multiplex PCR; in TCRdb, only in-frame clones are kept and a portion is missing. This sample yields more than 600,000 clones, of which roughly nine tenths are seen a single time; approximately 25% belongs to the top ten. Material: naive CD8+ T cells sorted from blood. These receptors were taken from a man aged 25-45 years in good health.

This clone occurred once. The chain joins TRBV7-2 to TRBJ2-7; D unresolved. V lost 5 bases and J lost 4, with 12 bases in between. The germline V gene encodes CDR1 SGHTA and CDR2 FQGNSA. The CDR3 length is 13 residues. The CDR3 region has the DNA TGTGCCAGCAGCCCCCCACTCGGGTACGAGCAGTACTTC. Translating gives CASSPPLGYEQYF.

This chain joins TRBV7-9 and TRBJ2-2; D is uncertain. CDR1 and CDR2 (germline): SEHNR, FQNEAQ (reference sequence). Trimming stripped 5 bases from V and 6 bases from J, with 10 bases between. The CDR3 consists of 13 residues. Here the CDR3 DNA reads TGTGCCAGCAGCCCACGCGGTTCCGGGGAGCTGTTTTTT. As protein: CASSPRGSGELFF.

This chain links TRBV10-3 with TRBJ2-7, with 7 bases aligning to TRBD1. Germline V gene lookup returns CDR1 ENHRY and CDR2 SYGVKD. V trimming: 10 bases; J trimming: 3 bases; junction bases outside the gene matches: 9. The CDR3 covers 13 residues. CDR3 protein: CATADREVYEQYF. The CDR3 DNA reads TGTGCCACCGCAGACAGGGAAGTCTACGAGCAGTACTTC.

The rearrangement joins TRBV9 to TRBJ2-3; D call uncertain. Germline CDR1 and CDR2: SGDLS and YYNGEE. The V and J ends lost 3 bases and 1 base respectively, with 9 bases between them. The CDR3 length is 14 residues. The CDR3: CASSADTGTDTQYF. The CDR3 nucleotides read TGTGCCAGCAGCGCTGACACAGGCACAGATACGCAGTATTTT.

The chain has TRBV7-9 and TRBJ2-7; tentatively, D is TRBD1 (6 bases). Germline V gives CDR1 SEHNR, CDR2 FQNEAQ (reference sequence). The V end was cut by 5 bases, the J end by 4 bases, with 15 bases between. The CDR3 sequence is 14 residues long. The CDR3 loop is CASSTYRDPYEQYF. The CDR3 nucleotides read TGTGCCAGCAGCACCTACAGGGACCCTTACGAGCAGTACTTC.

The chain has TRBV27 and TRBJ1-1; D is undetermined. This CDR3 region has 13 residues. V was shortened by 4 bases and J by 1 base, with 7 bases between the two germline ends. CDR1 MNHEY and CDR2 SMNVEV come from the germline V gene (reference sequence). CDR3 sequence (DNA): TGTGCCAGCAGTTCGAACGGGAACACTGAAGCTTTCTTT. This encodes CASSSNGNTEAFF.

The chain employs TRBV19 and TRBJ2-1; D is uncertain. The V and J ends lost 5 bases and 7 bases respectively, with 12 bases between them. This CDR3 is 13 amino acids long. The germline CDR1 and CDR2 sequences are LNHDA and SQIVND (reference sequence). In nucleotides, the CDR3 is TGTGCCAGTAGTCCCACTTTGGGGAATGAGCAGTTCTTC. Amino acids: CASSPTLGNEQFF.

This chain uses TRBV19 with TRBJ2-1; 7 bases are shared with TRBD1. V shed 4 bases and J 0 bases; nucleotides not matched to a gene: 3. This CDR3 contains 15 residues. From germline, CDR1 is LNHDA and CDR2 SQIVND (reference sequence). The CDR3 sequence is CASSRQGSSYNEQFF. CDR3 DNA sequence: TGTGCCAGTAGTAGACAGGGTAGCTCCTACAATGAGCAGTTCTTC.

The V gene is TRBV7-9, the J gene TRBJ2-1, with 10 bases aligning to TRBD2. Germline values: CDR1 SEHNR, CDR2 FQNEAQ (reference sequence). The CDR3 is 16 residues long. V was clipped by 1 base and J by 8 bases; unmatched bases: 8. The CDR3 coding sequence is TGTGCCAGCAGCTTAGATCGGCCTAGCGGGAGTGATGAGCAGTTCTTC. Protein sequence: CASSLDRPSGSDEQFF.

J is TRBJ1-1 and V is TRBV2, with D perhaps matching TRBD1 (5 bases). Germline V gives CDR1 SNHLY, CDR2 FYNNEI. V lost 5 bases and J 4 bases, leaving 11 bases between the germline ends. The length of the CDR3 is 13 residues. CDR3 sequence (DNA): TGTGCCAGCAGTTTTGGGGGGGGCACTGAAGCTTTCTTT. This gives the protein CASSFGGGTEAFF.

V is TRBV10-3 and J is TRBJ2-1; TRBD2 matches at 9 bases. The CDR3 has 17 amino acids. Germline V gives CDR1 ENHRY, CDR2 SYGVKD. J lost 5 bases, V lost 4 bases, and 12 bases had no gene match. The CDR3 DNA reads TGTGCCATCAGTGGACTAGCGGCACTCGCGGGGCACAATGAGCAGTTCTTC. Translated, it gives CAISGLAALAGHNEQFF.

V and J are TRBV27 and TRBJ2-2, with 7 nucleotides matching TRBD1. Germline-derived CDR1 and CDR2 are MNHEY and SMNVEV (reference sequence). The ends lost 4 bases at V and 4 bases at J; junction bases unmatched: 6. The CDR3 totals 15 residues. CDR3 nucleotide sequence: TGTGCCAGCAGTTCAGGGGGAAGGGGCACCGGGGAGCTGTTTTTT. Its protein is CASSSGGRGTGELFF.

The chain couples TRBV7-6 to TRBJ2-7, with D perhaps matching TRBD1 (6 bases). Germline CDR1 SGHVS, CDR2 FNYEAQ. This CDR3 is built from 17 residues. V was clipped by 0 bases and J by 1 base, with 16 bases between them. The CDR3 here is CASSLAAGGRGSYEQYF. The CDR3 DNA reads TGTGCCAGCAGCTTAGCGGCAGGAGGCAGGGGATCCTACGAGCAGTACTTC.

The rearrangement joins TRBV27 to TRBJ2-5; TRBD2 aligns across 13 bases. After removal of 4 bases from V and 4 bases from J, the junction contained 6 bases not matched to a gene. CDR1 and CDR2 from the germline V gene are MNHEY and SMNVEV (reference sequence). The CDR3 has 16 amino acids. The CDR3 region is CASSSLGTSGIETQYF. In DNA form, the CDR3 reads TGTGCCAGCAGTTCCTTAGGGACTAGCGGGATAGAGACCCAGTACTTC.

The chain carries TRBV5-5 and TRBJ1-4; 7 positions agree with TRBD1. V gave up 4 bases and J gave up 11 bases; unmatched junction bases: 8. This CDR3 is built from 13 residues. Germline V CDR1 and CDR2: SGHKS, YYEKEE (reference sequence). CDR3 DNA sequence: TGTGCCAGCAGCACCGACAGGGAGATGAAACTGTTTTTT. Protein sequence: CASSTDREMKLFF.

This clone appeared a single time. Other DNA sequences of this sample code for an identical CDR3. The genes are TRBV27 and TRBJ2-7; a weak D match, TRBD1 (6 bases). CDR3 length: 16 amino acids. From germline, CDR1 is MNHEY and CDR2 SMNVEV (reference sequence). With 0 bases removed from V and 3 bases from J, the gap between germline ends came to 15 bases. CDR3 in amino acids: CASSLSAGGPVYEQYF. The CDR3 nucleotides are TGTGCCAGCAGTTTATCCGCTGGGGGCCCAGTCTACGAGCAGTACTTC.

This chain joins TRBV18 and TRBJ2-1; the match to TRBD2 covers 10 bases. The germline V gene encodes CDR1 KGHSH and CDR2 LQKENI. The CDR3 runs 19 residues. Unmatched junction bases numbered 22, after V lost 6 bases and J lost 8 bases. Here the CDR3 DNA reads TGTGCCAGCTCGCCAATACTAGCGGGAACAAATGTAGGGACCGATGAGCAGTTCTTC. Its protein is CASSPILAGTNVGTDEQFF.

As for this clone: Other DNA sequences in the sample encode the same CDR3. The chain joins TRBV27 to TRBJ2-7; D might be TRBD1 (6 bases). Trimming took 4 bases from V and 1 from J, leaving 11 bases between them. Germline V gene sequence: CDR1 MNHEY, CDR2 SMNVEV (reference sequence). The CDR3 runs 14 residues. The CDR3 reads CASSSPGQSYEQYF. CDR3 coding DNA: TGTGCCAGCAGTTCCCCAGGACAGTCCTACGAGCAGTACTTC.

The V gene is TRBV7-9, the J gene TRBJ1-1; no definite D call. This CDR3 has 16 residues. Trimming removed 1 base at V and 1 base at J, with 13 bases between. Germline V gene sequence: CDR1 SEHNR, CDR2 FQNEAQ (reference sequence). CDR3 nucleotide sequence: TGTGCCAGCAGCTTAGATGACCCCAGCCCGAACACTGAAGCTTTCTTT. It encodes CASSLDDPSPNTEAFF. Variable domain in full (rest from reference TRBV7-9 and TRBJ1-1): DTGVSQNPRHKITKRGQNVTFRCDPISEHNRLYWYRQTLGQGPEFLTYFQNEAQLEKSRLLSDRFSAERPKGSFSTLEIQRTEQGDSAMYLCASSLDDPSPNTEAFFGQGTRLTVV.

The chain carries TRBV5-1 and TRBJ1-1; D not resolved. CDR3 size: 11 residues. Looked up from germline, CDR1 is SGHRS and CDR2 is YFSETQ. V shed 4 bases and J shed 1 base, with 2 bases lying between them. CDR3 coding DNA: TGCGCCAGCAGCACGAACACTGAAGCTTTCTTT. It encodes CASSTNTEAFF.

The CDR3 region has the DNA TGTGCCGCCAGGGGGGATACGCAGTATTTT. This sequence encodes CAARGDTQYF. V is TRBV7-9 and J is TRBJ2-3; 7 bases are shared with TRBD1. Trimming removed 11 bases from V and 6 bases from J; junction bases left unmatched: 2. The CDR3 extends over 10 amino acids. Germline V lookup: CDR1 SEHNR, CDR2 FQNEAQ (reference sequence).

The chain joins TRBV15 to TRBJ1-2; tentatively, D is TRBD1 (5 bases). This CDR3 comprises 15 residues. The germline V gene has CDR1 LNHNV and CDR2 YYDKDF (reference sequence). With 5 bases removed from V and 5 bases from J, the gap between germline ends came to 18 bases. The CDR3 protein is CATSPRDDDSYGYTF. The CDR3 DNA sequence: TGTGCCACCAGCCCGCGAGACGATGACAGTTATGGCTACACCTTC.

V is TRBV27 and J is TRBJ1-3; 7 nucleotides agree with TRBD1. This CDR3 is 14 amino acids long. The ends lost 6 bases at V and 6 bases at J; junction bases unmatched: 8. Germline-derived CDR1 and CDR2 are MNHEY and SMNVEV (reference sequence). The CDR3 DNA sequence: TGTGCCAGCAGGTCCTCGGGACAGATAAACACCATATATTTT. This encodes CASRSSGQINTIYF.

This chain joins TRBV4-3 and TRBJ2-3; no clear D. Germline assignment: CDR1 LGHNA and CDR2 YSLEER. This CDR3 is 18 amino acids long. The germline V and J ends were trimmed by 2 bases and 2 bases, with 20 bases remaining between them. For the CDR3, the DNA is TGCGCCAGCAGCCAACACCATCAGACTGAAAAGCACACAGATACGCAGTATTTT. As protein: CASSQHHQTEKHTDTQYF.

The rearrangement joins TRBV6-9 to TRBJ2-3; D not certain. Looked up from germline, CDR1 is MNHGY and CDR2 is SVAAGI. V was cut by 11 bases and J by 5 bases, with 2 bases left in between. The CDR3 is 8 residues long. CDR3 in DNA: TGTGCCGAAGATACGCAGTATTTT. Translation gives CAEDTQYF.

The rearrangement uses TRBV7-2 and TRBJ2-7; a possible D gene is TRBD2 (6 bases). Between the trimmed V and J ends, which lost 3 bases and 0 bases, there was a span of 18 bases. Looked up from germline, CDR1 is SGHTA and CDR2 is FQGNSA. The CDR3 sequence is 17 residues long. In nucleotides, the CDR3 is TGTGCCAGCAGCTTCCCCCCGGGAGAGGACGCCTCCTACGAGCAGTACTTC. Protein product: CASSFPPGEDASYEQYF. Full variable domain (rest looked up from reference TRBV7-2 and TRBJ2-7): GAGVSQSPSNKVTEKGKDVELRCDPISGHTALYWYRQSLGQGLEFLIYFQGNSAPDKSGLPSDRFSAERTGGSVSTLTIQRTQQEDSAVYLCASSFPPGEDASYEQYFGPGTRLTVT.

The genes are TRBV30 and TRBJ2-2; possibly TRBD1 for D (7 bases). The CDR3 is 14 amino acids. Germline V CDR1 and CDR2: GTSNPN, SVGIG (reference sequence). V was trimmed by 6 bases and J by 5 bases, leaving 16 bases between them. CDR3 DNA sequence: TGTGCCTGCACAGGGGAGGAAATTACCGGGGAGCTGTTTTTT. Translated: CACTGEEITGELFF.

The chain is built from TRBV2 and TRBJ2-4; D uncertain. V was trimmed by 3 bases and J by 8 bases, leaving 14 bases between them. This CDR3 is built from 14 residues. Germline V CDR1 and CDR2: SNHLY, FYNNEI. CDR3 residues: CASSDRVSQDIQYF. The DNA for the CDR3 is TGTGCCAGCAGTGATAGGGTCAGCCAGGACATTCAGTACTTC.

This sequence joins TRBV18 and TRBJ2-3; no firm D call. Trimming cost V 5 bases and J 2 bases, with 14 bases left between them. CDR3 length: 15 residues. Germline V gene lookup returns CDR1 KGHSH and CDR2 LQKENI. This CDR3 is CASSFSASNTDTQYF. DNA of the CDR3: TGTGCCAGCTCATTCTCGGCCAGCAACACAGATACGCAGTATTTT.

This chain connects TRBV5-1 to TRBJ2-5; D might be TRBD1 (5 bases). Per germline, CDR1 SGHRS and CDR2 YFSETQ. The CDR3 has 14 residues. Trimming pared 2 bases from V and 0 bases from J, leaving 8 bases between. CDR3 bases: TGCGCCAGCAGCTTAAGGGGTAACCAAGAGACCCAGTACTTC. This gives the protein CASSLRGNQETQYF.

This clone showed up just once. J is TRBJ2-1 and V is TRBV9; D not certain. Germline values: CDR1 SGDLS, CDR2 YYNGEE. The CDR3 is 12 amino acids. Trimming left V 3 bases short and J 2 bases short, with 3 bases between. This CDR3 reads CASSAAYNEQFF. In DNA, the CDR3 is TGTGCCAGCAGCGCCGCCTACAATGAGCAGTTCTTC.

J is TRBJ2-2 and V is TRBV29-1, with 11 bases matching TRBD2. The CDR3 covers 16 residues. CDR1 is SQVTM, CDR2 ANQGSEA, per germline. V shed 7 bases, J shed 2 bases, and the junction held 9 bases outside the gene matches. CDR3 in amino acids: CSAGLAGPSNTGELFF. CDR3 coding DNA: TGCAGCGCCGGACTAGCGGGCCCAAGTAACACCGGGGAGCTGTTTTTT.